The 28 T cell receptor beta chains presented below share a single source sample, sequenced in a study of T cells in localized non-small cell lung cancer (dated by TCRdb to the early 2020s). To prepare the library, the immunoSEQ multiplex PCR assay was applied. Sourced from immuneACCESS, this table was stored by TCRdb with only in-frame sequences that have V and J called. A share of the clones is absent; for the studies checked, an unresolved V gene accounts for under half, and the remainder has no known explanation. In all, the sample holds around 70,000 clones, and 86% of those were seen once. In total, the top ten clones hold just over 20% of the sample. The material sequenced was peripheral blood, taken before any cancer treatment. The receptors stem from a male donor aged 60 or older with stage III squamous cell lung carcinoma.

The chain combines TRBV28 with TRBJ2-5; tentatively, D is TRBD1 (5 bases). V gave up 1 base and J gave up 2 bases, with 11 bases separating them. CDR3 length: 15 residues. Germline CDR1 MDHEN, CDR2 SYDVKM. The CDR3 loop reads CASSLFGAGQETQYF. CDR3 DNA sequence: TGTGCCAGCAGTTTATTTGGGGCAGGGCAAGAGACCCAGTACTTC.

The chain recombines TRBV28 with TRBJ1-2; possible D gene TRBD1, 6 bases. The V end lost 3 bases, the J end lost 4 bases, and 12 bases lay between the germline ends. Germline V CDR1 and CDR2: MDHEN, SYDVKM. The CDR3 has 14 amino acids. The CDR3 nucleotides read TGTGCCAGCAGTTTCGGGACAAAGGGCTATGGCTACACCTTC. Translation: CASSFGTKGYGYTF.

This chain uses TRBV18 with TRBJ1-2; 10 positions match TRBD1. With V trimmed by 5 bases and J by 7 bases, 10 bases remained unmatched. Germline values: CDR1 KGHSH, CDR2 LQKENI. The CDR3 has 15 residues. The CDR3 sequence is CASSRQGANSLGYTF. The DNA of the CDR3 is TGTGCCAGCTCAAGACAGGGGGCGAATTCTCTTGGCTACACCTTC.

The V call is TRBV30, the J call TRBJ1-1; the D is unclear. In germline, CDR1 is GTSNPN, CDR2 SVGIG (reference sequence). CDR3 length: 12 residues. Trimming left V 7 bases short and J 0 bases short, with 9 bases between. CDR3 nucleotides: TGTGCCTTGGACCAAGTGAACACTGAAGCTTTCTTT. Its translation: CALDQVNTEAFF.

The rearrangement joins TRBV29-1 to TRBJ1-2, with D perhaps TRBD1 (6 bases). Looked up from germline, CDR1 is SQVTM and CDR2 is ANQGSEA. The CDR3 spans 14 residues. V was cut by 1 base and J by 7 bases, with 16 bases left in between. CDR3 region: CSVEAVPGAPGYTF. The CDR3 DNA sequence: TGCAGCGTTGAAGCGGTCCCGGGGGCCCCTGGCTACACCTTC.

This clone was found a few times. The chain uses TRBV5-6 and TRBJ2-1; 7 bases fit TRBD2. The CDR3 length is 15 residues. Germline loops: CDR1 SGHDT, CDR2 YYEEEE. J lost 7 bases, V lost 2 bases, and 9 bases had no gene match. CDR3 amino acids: CASSFWDWEGNEQFF. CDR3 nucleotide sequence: TGTGCCAGCAGCTTTTGGGACTGGGAGGGAAATGAGCAGTTCTTC.

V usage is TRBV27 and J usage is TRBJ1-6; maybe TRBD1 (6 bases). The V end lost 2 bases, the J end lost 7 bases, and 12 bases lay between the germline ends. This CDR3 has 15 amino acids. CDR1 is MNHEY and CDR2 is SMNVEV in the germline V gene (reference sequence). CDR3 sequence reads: CASSLGGARNSPLHF. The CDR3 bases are TGTGCCAGCAGTTTAGGGGGGGCTAGGAATTCACCCCTCCACTTT.

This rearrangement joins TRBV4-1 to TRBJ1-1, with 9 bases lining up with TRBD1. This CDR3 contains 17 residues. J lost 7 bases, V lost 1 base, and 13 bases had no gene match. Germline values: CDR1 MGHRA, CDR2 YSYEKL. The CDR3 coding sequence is TGCGCCAGCAGCCAAGCCCGGGGGACAGGGCGAGTTATTGAAGCTTTCTTT. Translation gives CASSQARGTGRVIEAFF.

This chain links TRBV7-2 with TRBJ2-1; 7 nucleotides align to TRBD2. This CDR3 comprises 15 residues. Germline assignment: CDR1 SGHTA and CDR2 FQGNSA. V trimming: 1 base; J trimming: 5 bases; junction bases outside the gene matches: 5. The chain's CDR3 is CASSLGLAKNNEQFF. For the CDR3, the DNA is TGTGCCAGCAGCTTAGGACTAGCAAAAAACAATGAGCAGTTCTTC.

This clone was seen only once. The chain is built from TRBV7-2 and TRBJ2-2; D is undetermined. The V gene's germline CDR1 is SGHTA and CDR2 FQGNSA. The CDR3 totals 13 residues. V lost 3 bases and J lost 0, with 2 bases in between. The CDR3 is CASSFSNTGELFF. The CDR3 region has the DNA TGTGCCAGCAGCTTCTCGAACACCGGGGAGCTGTTTTTT.

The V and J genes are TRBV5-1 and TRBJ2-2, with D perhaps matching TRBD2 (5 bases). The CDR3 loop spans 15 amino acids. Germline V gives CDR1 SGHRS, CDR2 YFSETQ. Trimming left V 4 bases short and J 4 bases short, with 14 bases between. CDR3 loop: CASSPALGSTGELFF. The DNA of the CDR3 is TGCGCCAGCAGCCCAGCCCTTGGGAGCACCGGGGAGCTGTTTTTT.

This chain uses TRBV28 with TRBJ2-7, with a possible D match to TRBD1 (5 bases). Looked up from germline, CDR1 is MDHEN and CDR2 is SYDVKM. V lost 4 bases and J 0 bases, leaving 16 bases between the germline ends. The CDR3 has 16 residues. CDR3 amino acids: CASSSHLTGFSYEQYV. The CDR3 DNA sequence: TGTGCCAGCAGTTCGCACCTCACAGGTTTCTCCTACGAGCAGTACGTC.

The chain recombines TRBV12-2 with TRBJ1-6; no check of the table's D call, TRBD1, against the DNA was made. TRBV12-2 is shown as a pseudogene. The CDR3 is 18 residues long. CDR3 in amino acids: CASRIDATPWGHNSPLHF. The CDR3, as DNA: TGTGCAAGTCGCATAGATGCCACTCCTTGGGGCCATAATTCACCCCTCCACTTT.

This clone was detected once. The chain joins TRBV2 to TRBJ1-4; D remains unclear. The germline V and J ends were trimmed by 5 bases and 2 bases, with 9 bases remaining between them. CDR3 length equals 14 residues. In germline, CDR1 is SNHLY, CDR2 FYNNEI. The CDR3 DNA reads TGTGCCAGCAGTTGGCGTCAGACTAATGAAAAACTGTTTTTT. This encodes CASSWRQTNEKLFF.

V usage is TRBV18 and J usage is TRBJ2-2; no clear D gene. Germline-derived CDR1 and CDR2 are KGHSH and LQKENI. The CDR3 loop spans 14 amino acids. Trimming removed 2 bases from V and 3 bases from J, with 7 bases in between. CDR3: CASSPVQHTGELFF. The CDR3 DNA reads TGTGCCAGCTCACCAGTACAGCACACCGGGGAGCTGTTTTTT.

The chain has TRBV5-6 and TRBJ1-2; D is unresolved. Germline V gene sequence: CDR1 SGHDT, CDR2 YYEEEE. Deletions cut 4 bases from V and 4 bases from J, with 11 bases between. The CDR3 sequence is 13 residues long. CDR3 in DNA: TGTGCCAGCAGCCGTATGCCGTCCTATGGCTACACCTTC. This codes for CASSRMPSYGYTF.

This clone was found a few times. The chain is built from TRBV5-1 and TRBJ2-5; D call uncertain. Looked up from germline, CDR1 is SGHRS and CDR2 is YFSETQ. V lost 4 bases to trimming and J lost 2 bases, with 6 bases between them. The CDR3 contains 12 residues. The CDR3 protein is CASSEMQETQYF. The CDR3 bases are TGCGCCAGCAGCGAGATGCAAGAGACCCAGTACTTC.

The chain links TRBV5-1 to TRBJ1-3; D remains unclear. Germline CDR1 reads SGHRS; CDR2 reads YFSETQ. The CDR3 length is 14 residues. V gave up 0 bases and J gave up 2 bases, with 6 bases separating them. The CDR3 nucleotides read TGCGCCAGCAGCTTGGCGGGGACTGGAAACACCATATATTTT. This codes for CASSLAGTGNTIYF. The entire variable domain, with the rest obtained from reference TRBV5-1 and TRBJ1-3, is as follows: KAGVTQTPRYLIKTRGQQVTLSCSPISGHRSVSWYQQTPGQGLQFLFEYFSETQRNKGNFPGRFSGRQFSNSRSEMNVSTLELGDSALYLCASSLAGTGNTIYFGEGSWLTVV.

Here the CDR3 DNA reads TGTGCCAGCAGCTTCGGGACACGAGGGGCCAATTCACCCCTCCACTTT. It translates to CASSFGTRGANSPLHF. The chain links TRBV5-8 to TRBJ1-6; a weak D match, TRBD1 (6 bases). The V gene's germline CDR1 is SGHTS and CDR2 YDEGEE. Trimming stripped 2 bases from V and 7 bases from J, with 16 bases between. This CDR3 comprises 16 residues.

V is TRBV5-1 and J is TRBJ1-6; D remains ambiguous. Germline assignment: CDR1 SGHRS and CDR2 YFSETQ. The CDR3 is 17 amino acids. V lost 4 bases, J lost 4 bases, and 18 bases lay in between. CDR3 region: CASSPTTTGTYNSPLHF. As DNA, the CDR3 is TGCGCCAGCAGCCCCACCACCACGGGAACGTATAATTCACCCCTCCACTTT.

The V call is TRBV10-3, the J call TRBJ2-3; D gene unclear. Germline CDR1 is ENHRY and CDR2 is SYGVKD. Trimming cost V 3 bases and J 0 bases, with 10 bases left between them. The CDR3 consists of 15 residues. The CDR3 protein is CAISDPATSTDTQYF. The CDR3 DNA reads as TGTGCCATCAGTGATCCCGCAACTAGCACAGATACGCAGTATTTT.

As DNA, the CDR3 is TGTGCCAGCAGTGAATCTGGGGACCGAGGAACTGAAGCTTTCTTT. This encodes CASSESGDRGTEAFF. The chain recombines TRBV6-1 with TRBJ1-1, with D perhaps TRBD1 (5 bases). V lost 2 bases, J lost 5 bases, and 15 bases lay in between. This CDR3 has 15 amino acids. Germline V gene sequence: CDR1 MNHNS, CDR2 SASEGT.

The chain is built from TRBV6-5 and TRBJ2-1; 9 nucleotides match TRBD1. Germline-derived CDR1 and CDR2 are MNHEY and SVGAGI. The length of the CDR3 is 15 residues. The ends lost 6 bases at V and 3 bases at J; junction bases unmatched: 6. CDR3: CASSPGQGFYNEQFF. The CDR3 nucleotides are TGTGCCAGCAGCCCCGGACAGGGGTTCTACAATGAGCAGTTCTTC.

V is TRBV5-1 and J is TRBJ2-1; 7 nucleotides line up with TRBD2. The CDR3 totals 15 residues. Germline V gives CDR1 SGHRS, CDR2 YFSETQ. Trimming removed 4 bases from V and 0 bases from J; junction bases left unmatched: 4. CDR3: CASSSGGGSYNEQFF. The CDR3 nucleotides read TGCGCCAGCAGCAGTGGCGGGGGCTCCTACAATGAGCAGTTCTTC.

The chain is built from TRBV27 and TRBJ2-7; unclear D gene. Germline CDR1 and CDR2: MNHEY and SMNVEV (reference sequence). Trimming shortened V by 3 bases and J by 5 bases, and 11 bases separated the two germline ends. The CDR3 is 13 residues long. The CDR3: CASSFDLVDEQYF. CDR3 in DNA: TGTGCCAGCAGTTTTGATTTGGTAGACGAGCAGTACTTC.

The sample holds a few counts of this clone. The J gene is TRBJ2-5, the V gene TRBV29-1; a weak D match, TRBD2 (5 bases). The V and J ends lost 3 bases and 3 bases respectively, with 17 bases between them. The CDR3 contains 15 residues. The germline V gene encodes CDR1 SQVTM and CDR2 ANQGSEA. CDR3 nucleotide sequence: TGCAGCGTTGACCGTAACGGACTGACGGAAGAGACCCAGTACTTC. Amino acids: CSVDRNGLTEETQYF.

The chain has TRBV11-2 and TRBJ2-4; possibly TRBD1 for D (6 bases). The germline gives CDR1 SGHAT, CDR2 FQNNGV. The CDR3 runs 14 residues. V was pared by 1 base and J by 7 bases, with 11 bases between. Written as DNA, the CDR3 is TGTGCCAGCAGCTTAGTACAGGGAGCTAACATTCAGTACTTC. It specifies CASSLVQGANIQYF.

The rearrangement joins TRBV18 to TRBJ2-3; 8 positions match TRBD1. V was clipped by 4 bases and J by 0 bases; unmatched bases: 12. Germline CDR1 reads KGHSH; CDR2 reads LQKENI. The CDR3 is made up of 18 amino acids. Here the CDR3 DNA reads TGTGCCAGCTCACTCCAGACAGGGGACCAAATTAGCACAGATACGCAGTATTTT. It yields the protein CASSLQTGDQISTDTQYF.